This TCR beta chain originates from a study of spatial heterogeneity in lung cancer. General study points: Intratumoral expanded alpha and beta TCR counts were found to track tumor mutation counts.

In this sample, this clonotype is medium-sized. The antigen remains undetermined. Time point denoted: sample taken at primary tumor resection. A total of around 67 untreated early-stage non-small cell lung cancer patients served as donors. Each CDR3 protein gets one entry after TCRdb re-called the 5' RACE reads with MiXCR. This table holds thousands of distinct CDR3 sequences, around 3% found once. The sequence was obtained from a male donor with early-stage non-small cell lung cancer. The material was lung tumor tissue, obtained at surgery.

The CDR3 DNA follows: TGTGCCAGCAGTTCCCTTTTTAGCGGGAGCTCCTACAATGAGCAGTTCTTC. Protein: CASSSLFSGSSYNEQFF. V gene TRBV6-5 combines with J gene TRBJ2-1, with 9 bases aligning to TRBD2. Germline CDR1 reads MNHEY; CDR2 reads SVGAGI. The CDR3 is 17 residues long. V shed 4 bases, J shed 0 bases, and the junction held 7 bases outside the gene matches.